This is a list of T cell receptor beta chains from one sample in a study of identical twins' blood T cells. TCRdb reprocessed the 5' RACE reads with MiXCR, giving one entry per CDR3 protein. The repertoire includes 350,000 to 400,000 distinct CDR3 sequences, around 30% of them detected once, and 6.1% sits in the top ten. The material sequenced was PBMCs. These receptor sequences come from a woman aged 18-55 years in good health. The CDR3 runs from the conserved cysteine through the conserved F or W. The order of the fields is J gene, CDR3 length, V gene, D gene, clone size, CDR3 protein, CDR3 DNA. D genes are given only for firm matches. Expanded clones are given a class, and other clones once, few, many or no size at all.

TRBJ1-4,17,TRBV5-5,TRBD1,NA,CASSLTGQGLINEKLFF,TGTGCCAGCAGCTTAACGGGACAGGGGCTCATTAATGAAAAACTGTTTTTT
TRBJ1-1,15,TRBV9,TRBD1,few,CASSARTGGNTEAFF,TGTGCCAGCAGCGCCCGGACAGGGGGGAACACTGAAGCTTTCTTT
TRBJ1-4,14,TRBV5-1,NA,few,CASSVDRYNEKLFF,TGCGCCAGCAGCGTAGACAGATATAATGAAAAACTGTTTTTT
TRBJ1-5,16,TRBV19,TRBD1,many,CASSLRQGKNNQPQHF,TGTGCCAGTAGTCTCCGACAGGGAAAGAACAATCAGCCCCAGCATTTT
TRBJ1-1,15,TRBV29-1,NA,NA,CSSSAGMVRNTEAFF,TGCAGCTCCTCGGCAGGGATGGTTCGGAACACTGAAGCTTTCTTT
TRBJ2-3,15,TRBV20-1,NA,NA,CSARGRGSDTDTQYF,TGCAGTGCTAGAGGCCGCGGGTCGGACACAGATACACAGTATTTT
TRBJ1-4,16,TRBV5-1,TRBD1,few,CASSLTLGTGHEKLFF,TGCGCCAGCAGCTTGACGCTGGGGACAGGGCATGAAAAACTGTTTTTT
TRBJ2-2,14,TRBV9,NA,NA,CASSVVGATGELFF,TGTGCCAGCAGCGTAGTAGGGGCCACCGGGGAGCTGTTTTTT
TRBJ1-1,16,TRBV12-5,NA,NA,CASGSGEGMVGTEAFF,TGTGCTAGTGGCAGCGGGGAGGGAATGGTTGGCACTGAAGCTTTCTTT
TRBJ1-5,11,TRBV7-9,NA,NA,CASSLEGPQHF,TGTGCCAGCAGCTTGGAGGGACCCCAGCATTTT
TRBJ2-3,13,TRBV5-1,NA,few,CASSLVPTDTQYF,TGCGCCAGCAGCTTGGTACCGACAGATACGCAGTATTTT
TRBJ2-2,14,TRBV5-1,NA,few,CASNQRGDTGELFF,TGCGCCAGCAACCAGCGCGGGGACACCGGGGAGCTGTTTTTT
TRBJ1-4,14,TRBV20-1,NA,NA,CSARLGEANEKLFF,TGCAGTGCTAGGCTCGGAGAGGCTAATGAAAAACTGTTTTTT
TRBJ2-7,13,TRBV6-5,NA,few,CASSYGDRREQYF,TGTGCCAGCAGTTACGGGGATAGGAGGGAGCAGTACTTC
TRBJ1-5,13,TRBV18,NA,few,CASSPMENQPQHF,TGTGCCAGCTCACCAATGGAGAATCAGCCCCAGCATTTT